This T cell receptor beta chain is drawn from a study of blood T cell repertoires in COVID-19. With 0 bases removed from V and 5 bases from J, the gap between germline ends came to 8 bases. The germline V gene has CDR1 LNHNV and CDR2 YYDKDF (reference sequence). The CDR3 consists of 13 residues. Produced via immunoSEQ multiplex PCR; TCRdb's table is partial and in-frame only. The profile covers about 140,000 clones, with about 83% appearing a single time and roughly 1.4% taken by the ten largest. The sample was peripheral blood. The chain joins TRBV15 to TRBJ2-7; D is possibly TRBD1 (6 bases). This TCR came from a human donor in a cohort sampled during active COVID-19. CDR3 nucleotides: TGTGCCACCAGCAGAGACAGGGGAAACGAGCAGTACTTC. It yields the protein CATSRDRGNEQYF.